The T cell receptor (beta chain) described here comes from a study of molecular identifiers for immune sequencing clone quantification. Germline V gene sequence: CDR1 PRHDT, CDR2 FYEKMQ (reference sequence). This CDR3 is 15 amino acids long. The J segment lost 5 bases and the V segment lost 3 bases, leaving 9 bases of the junction unmatched. It was from around 20,000 to 1,000,000 sorted cells, with 10%, 30% or 50% RNA, that naive CD8 libraries came. This clonotype has just a few counts. Its cognate antigen is unknown. Study results and limitations: Jurkat TCR RNA spiked in from one cell reportedly remained identifiable amid about a million naive cells.

The authors built bulk TCR libraries by previously described methods with listed TCR primers. TCRdb used MiXCR to reprocess the PCR reads, holding one entry per CDR3 protein. The sample yields approximately 500,000 distinct CDR3 sequences, about a fifth seen once. This TCR was recovered from a human donor in good health. Some libraries in this study had Jurkat cell RNA spiked in. The chain recombines TRBV13 with TRBJ2-5, with TRBD2 matching 7 bases. Sequencing was carried out using naive CD8+ T cells from blood, with Jurkat cell RNA spiked in. Subset indicated: FACS-sorted CD8+CD4-CCR7+CD45RA+ naive T cells. CDR3 DNA sequence: TGTGCCAGCAGCTTCCTCGGGACTACGTCCGAGACCCAGTACTTC. Protein: CASSFLGTTSETQYF. Filled out from reference TRBV13 and TRBJ2-5, the complete variable domain reads AAGVIQSPRHLIKEKRETATLKCYPIPRHDTVYWYQQGPGQDPQFLISFYEKMQSDKGSIPDRFSAQQFSDYHSELNMSSLELGDSALYFCASSFLGTTSETQYFGPGTRLLVL.